This is a list of T cell receptor beta chains from one sample in a study of Ad26.COV2.S vaccination and SARS-CoV-2 variants. Assay used: immunoSEQ multiplex PCR; TCRdb lists only in-frame clones, some missing. Among 440,000 or so clones listed, 80% to 95% were seen once. Source: peripheral blood, taken in a trial of Ad26.COV2.S vaccine versus placebo. The receptors come from a person between 18 and 65 years old who received the Ad26.COV2.S COVID-19 vaccine or a placebo. Each CDR3 is given with its conserved first and last residue. Each record gives: CDR3 length, D gene, clone size, J gene, V gene, CDR3 protein, CDR3 DNA. A D gene is named only where the DNA matches it firmly. Rows give clone size only sometimes, using once, few, many, or a class for an expanded clone.

16,TRBD2,NA,TRBJ2-7,TRBV9,CASSVGVAGGLYEQYF,TGTGCCAGCAGCGTAGGCGTAGCGGGGGGGCTCTACGAGCAGTACTTC
18,NA,few,TRBJ1-6,TRBV7-9,CASSLAFSRDITNSPLHF,TGTGCCAGCAGCTTAGCGTTTTCCCGGGACATCACAAATTCACCCCTCCACTTT
13,NA,NA,TRBJ1-2,TRBV6-4,CASSDHSNYGYTF,TGTGCCAGCAGTGACCACTCTAACTATGGCTACACCTTC
18,TRBD1,NA,TRBJ2-4,TRBV19,CASSIEGDRVAAKNIQYF,TGTGCCAGTAGTATAGAGGGGGACAGGGTGGCTGCCAAAAACATTCAGTACTTC
14,TRBD2,once,TRBJ2-3,TRBV28,CASSSGGATDTQYF,TGTGCCAGCTCTAGCGGGGGGGCTACAGATACGCAGTATTTT
14,TRBD1,once,TRBJ1-4,TRBV6-5,CASRTGTAELKLFF,TGTGCCAGCAGAACCGGGACAGCAGAACTAAAACTGTTTTTT
15,NA,NA,TRBJ2-7,TRBV27,CASSLGPGHPYEQYF,TGTGCCAGCAGTTTAGGGCCCGGGCACCCCTACGAGCAGTACTTC
16,TRBD2,NA,TRBJ2-5,TRBV29-1,CSVDSLAGGAQETQYF,TGCAGCGTTGATTCGCTAGCGGGGGGGGCACAAGAGACCCAGTACTTC
14,NA,NA,TRBJ1-2,TRBV27,CASSLGGVGYGYTF,TGTGCCAGCAGTCTAGGAGGGGTGGGGTATGGCTACACCTTC
13,NA,NA,TRBJ1-5,TRBV12-3/TRBV12-4,CASRDNSNQPQHF,TGTGCCAGCCGGGACAATAGCAATCAGCCCCAGCATTTT
19,NA,once,TRBJ1-6,TRBV6-1,CASSEPLGQISSYNSPLHF,TGTGCCAGCAGTGAACCCCTGGGGCAGATCAGCTCCTATAATTCACCCCTCCACTTT
15,NA,once,TRBJ1-2,TRBV5-6,CASSLVGAANYGYTF,TGTGCCAGCAGCTTGGTAGGGGCAGCTAACTATGGCTACACCTTC
13,NA,NA,TRBJ1-1,TRBV10-2,CASSVKANTEAFF,TGCGCCAGCAGTGTAAAGGCGAACACTGAAGCTTTCTTT
15,NA,NA,TRBJ2-7,TRBV7-5,CANTTTRQGVYEQYF,TGTGCCAACACGACGACCAGACAGGGGGTCTACGAGCAGTACTTC
16,NA,NA,TRBJ2-1,TRBV4-3,CASSLGRGLSYNEQFF,TGCGCCAGCAGCCTCGGGCGGGGACTCTCCTACAATGAGCAGTTCTTC
15,TRBD1,NA,TRBJ2-5,TRBV10-1,CASSEGQGGQETQYF,TGCGCCAGCAGTGAAGGACAGGGGGGGCAAGAGACCCAGTACTTC
16,NA,NA,TRBJ1-1,TRBV19,CASSIDSDWTSTEAFF,TGTGCCAGTAGTATAGACTCTGACTGGACAAGTACTGAAGCTTTCTTT
14,TRBD1,NA,TRBJ1-1,TRBV30,CAWGTGGPLAEAFF,TGTGCCTGGGGGACAGGGGGCCCACTCGCTGAAGCTTTCTTT
15,TRBD1,once,TRBJ2-7,TRBV6-5,CASRRDTGTAYEQYF,TGTGCCAGCAGACGTGACACCGGGACAGCCTACGAGCAGTACTTC
15,NA,once,TRBJ1-3,TRBV3-1/TRBV3-2,CASSQDIGRSNTIYF,TGTGCCAGCAGCCAAGATATTGGCAGATCAAACACCATATATTTT
15,NA,NA,TRBJ1-5,TRBV13,CASSFSGDLYQPQHF,TGTGCCAGCAGCTTCTCAGGGGATCTTTATCAGCCCCAGCATTTT
19,TRBD1,NA,TRBJ2-6,TRBV4-1,CASSHGRQGVISGANVLTF,TGCGCCAGCAGCCACGGAAGACAGGGTGTAATATCTGGGGCCAACGTCCTGACTTTC
17,NA,NA,TRBJ1-2,TRBV4-1,CASSQESSVNLDYGYTF,TGCGCCAGCAGCCAAGAGTCGTCCGTGAATTTGGACTATGGCTACACCTTC
15,NA,NA,TRBJ2-7,TRBV13,CASSPPATGPHEQYF,TGTGCCAGCAGCCCTCCGGCGACAGGACCTCACGAGCAGTACTTC
11,NA,NA,TRBJ1-5,TRBV12-5,CASGRYQPQHF,TGTGCTAGTGGCCGCTATCAGCCCCAGCATTTT
18,NA,NA,TRBJ2-1,TRBV24-1,CATSDLAPVGGGYNEQFF,TGTGCCACCAGTGATTTGGCCCCGGTGGGGGGAGGTTACAATGAGCAGTTCTTC
15,TRBD1,NA,TRBJ1-2,TRBV2,CASSDRDRGDYGYTF,TGTGCCAGCAGTGATAGGGACAGGGGCGACTATGGCTACACCTTC